This entry is about one T cell receptor (beta chain). This entry is derived from a study of blood T cell repertoires in COVID-19. At the level of the study: T cells, B-cell-depleted T cells, or PBMCs provided the cDNA or gDNA that served as material.

In the original workflow: Amplification of reference gene primers provided the estimated nucleated cell counts. Clones were read by immunoSEQ multiplex PCR, and TCRdb kept only the in-frame ones, dropping some. That table furnishes V, J and clone size, whereas the DNA furnished D and trimming. The sample carries 46,000 or so clones, about nine tenths recorded once. CDR1 is MNHEY and CDR2 is SVGAGI in the germline V gene. V shed 6 bases and J shed 0 bases, with 12 bases lying between them. The CDR3 extends over 15 amino acids. This receptor was taken from a man between 60 and 75 years old with active or convalescent COVID-19. The V call is TRBV6-5, the J call TRBJ2-1; tentative D call: TRBD2 (6 bases). The sequenced material came from peripheral blood. CDR3 residues: CASSSGTHSYNEQFF. The CDR3 DNA is TGTGCCAGCAGCTCCGGGACTCACTCCTACAATGAGCAGTTCTTC.